These T cell receptor beta chains were read from a single sample in a study of CD8 T cells in ankylosing spondylitis. Using its own MiXCR run on the 5' RACE reads, TCRdb lists one record per CDR3 protein. The sample carries a few hundred thousand distinct CDR3 sequences, around 16% recorded once. The sequenced sample was blood, either unsorted or a sorted T cell fraction (not recorded which). The receptors here all came from a male donor with ankylosing spondylitis. CDR3s include the opening cysteine and the closing phenylalanine or tryptophan. Fields, in order: J gene, V gene, clone size, D gene, CDR3 protein, CDR3 DNA. A D gene is named only where the DNA matches it firmly. The size entry is marked missing in some rows and otherwise reads once, few, many or a size class.

>TRBJ2-7|TRBV30|.|.
CAWRESVEQYF
TGTGCCTGGAGGGAATCGGTCGAGCAGTACTTC
>TRBJ2-5|TRBV7-9|few|TRBD1
CASSFETGGLQETQYF
TGTGCCAGCAGCTTTGAGACAGGGGGACTCCAAGAGACCCAGTACTTC
>TRBJ2-7|TRBV7-8|few|TRBD1
CASMTGTAGSYEQYF
TGTGCCAGCATGACCGGGACAGCAGGTTCATACGAGCAGTACTTC
>TRBJ2-5|TRBV7-6|.|.
CASSLASLGTQYF
TGTGCCAGCAGCTTAGCTAGCCTCGGGACCCAGTACTTC
>TRBJ2-6|TRBV6-9|.|.
CASRQRRSGANVLTF
TGTGCCAGCAGACAGCGGAGATCTGGGGCCAACGTCCTGACTTTC
>TRBJ2-2|TRBV29-1|few|.
CSVEVENESTGELFF
TGCAGCGTTGAAGTGGAGAACGAATCTACCGGGGAGCTGTTTTTT
>TRBJ2-1|TRBV5-1|many|.
CASSLSDLYNEQFF
TGCGCCAGCAGCTTGTCGGACCTCTACAATGAGCAGTTCTTC
>TRBJ1-1|TRBV12-3/TRBV12-4|many|.
CASRLNTEAFF
TGTGCCAGCAGGTTGAACACTGAAGCTTTCTTT
>TRBJ2-1|TRBV7-2|.|.
CASSLRPGEVYYNEQFF
TGTGCCAGCAGCTTAAGGCCAGGAGAAGTATACTACAATGAGCAGTTCTTC
>TRBJ2-3|TRBV20-1|.|.
CSARGLWGPDTQYF
TGCAGTGCTAGGGGACTTTGGGGGCCAGATACGCAGTATTTT
>TRBJ2-5|TRBV4-3|.|TRBD2
CASSQDPLAGGETQYF
TGCGCCAGCAGCCAAGATCCACTAGCGGGAGGAGAGACCCAGTACTTC
>TRBJ2-1|TRBV4-3|.|TRBD2
CASSQDGRAGDYNEQFF
TGCGCCAGCAGCCAAGACGGGAGGGCGGGAGATTACAATGAGCAGTTCTTC
>TRBJ1-1|TRBV12-3/TRBV12-4|few|TRBD1
CASSPQPGQRSTEAFF
TGTGCCAGCAGTCCCCAACCGGGACAGCGGTCCACTGAAGCTTTCTTT
>TRBJ1-6|TRBV7-3|.|.
CASSAENNSPLHF
TGTGCCAGCAGCGCGGAAAATAATTCACCCCTCCACTTT
>TRBJ2-1|TRBV5-6|.|TRBD2
CASSFLTSGGADEQFF
TGTGCCAGCAGCTTCCTGACTAGCGGGGGGGCAGATGAGCAGTTCTTC
>TRBJ2-1|TRBV20-1|.|TRBD2
CSAQRGGPFNEQFF
TGCAGTGCCCAGCGGGGAGGGCCCTTCAATGAGCAGTTCTTC
>TRBJ2-7|TRBV5-1|.|.
CASSAGGTTYEQYF
TGCGCCAGCAGCGCAGGGGGGACCACCTACGAGCAGTACTTC
>TRBJ1-6|TRBV9|.|.
CASSVAEGGSPLHF
TGTGCCAGCAGCGTAGCTGAGGGTGGTTCACCCCTCCACTTT